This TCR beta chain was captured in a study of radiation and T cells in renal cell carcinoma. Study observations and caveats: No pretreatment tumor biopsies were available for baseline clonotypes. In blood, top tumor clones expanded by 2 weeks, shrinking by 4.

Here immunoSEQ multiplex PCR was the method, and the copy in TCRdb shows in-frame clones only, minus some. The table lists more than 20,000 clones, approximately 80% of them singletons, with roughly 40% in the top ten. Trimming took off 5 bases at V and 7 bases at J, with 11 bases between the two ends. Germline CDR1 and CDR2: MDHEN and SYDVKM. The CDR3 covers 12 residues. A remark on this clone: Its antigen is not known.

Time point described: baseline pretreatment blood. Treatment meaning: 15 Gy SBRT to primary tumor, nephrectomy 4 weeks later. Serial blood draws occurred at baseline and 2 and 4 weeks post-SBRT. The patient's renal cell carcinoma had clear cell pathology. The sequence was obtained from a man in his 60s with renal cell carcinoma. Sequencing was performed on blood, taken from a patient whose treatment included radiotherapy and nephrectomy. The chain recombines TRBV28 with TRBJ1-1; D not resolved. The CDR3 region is CASSEEGGEAFF. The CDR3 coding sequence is TGTGCCAGCAGTGAGGAAGGTGGTGAAGCTTTCTTT.